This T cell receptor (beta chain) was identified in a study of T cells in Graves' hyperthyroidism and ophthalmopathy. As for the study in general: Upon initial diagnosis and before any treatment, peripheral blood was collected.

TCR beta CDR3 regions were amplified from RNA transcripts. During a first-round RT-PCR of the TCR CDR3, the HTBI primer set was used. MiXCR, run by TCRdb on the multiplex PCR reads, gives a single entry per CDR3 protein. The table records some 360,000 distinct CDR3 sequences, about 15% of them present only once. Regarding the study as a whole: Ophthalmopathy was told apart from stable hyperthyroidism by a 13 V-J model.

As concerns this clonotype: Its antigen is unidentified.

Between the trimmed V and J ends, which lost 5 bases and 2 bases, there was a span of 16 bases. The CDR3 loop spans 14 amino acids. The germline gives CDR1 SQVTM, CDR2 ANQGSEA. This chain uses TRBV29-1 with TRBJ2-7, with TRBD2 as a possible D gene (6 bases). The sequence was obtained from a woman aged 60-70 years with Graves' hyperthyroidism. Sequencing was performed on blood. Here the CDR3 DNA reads TGCAGCGTTTGGCTGGCAGGGAGGACCTACGAGCAGTACTTC. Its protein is CSVWLAGRTYEQYF.